The sequence of this TCR beta chain was determined in a study of CD8 T cells in ankylosing spondylitis. Whole-study results and caveats: Relatively scarce in peripheral blood, disease-linked clones were CD8+. Blood of patients with ankylosing spondylitis appeared to be characterized by a TCR beta motif of several highly homologous variants. The authors reported significant enrichment of disease-linked clones in matched ankylosing spondylitis synovial fluid.

Turning to this clonotype: Its target is not known.

V was clipped by 0 bases and J by 3 bases; unmatched bases: 4. The CDR3 length is 15 residues. The germline CDR1 and CDR2 sequences are SGHRS and YFSETQ. As the method for making TCR beta libraries, quantitative 5'-RACE with molecular barcodes was used. TCRdb analysed the 5' RACE reads with MiXCR anew, one entry per CDR3 protein. The sample has under 170,000 distinct CDR3 sequences, approximately 44% seen once; the top ten hold approximately 16%. The chain carries TRBV5-1 and TRBJ2-7; 9 bases are a match to TRBD2. The sample consisted of synovial fluid, either unsorted or a sorted T cell fraction (not recorded which). The receptor was isolated from a male donor with ankylosing spondylitis. The CDR3 here is CASSLEGTSYYEQYF. CDR3 bases: TGCGCCAGCAGCTTGGAGGGGACTAGCTACTACGAGCAGTACTTC.